The 12 T cell receptor beta chains presented below share a single source sample, sequenced in a study of T cell responses to AZD1222 COVID-19 vaccine. TCRdb's table, derived via immunoSEQ multiplex PCR, lists solely in-frame clones and lacks some. This table holds roughly 70,000 clones, roughly 80% found once. This sample comprised peripheral blood, obtained 28 days after the second AZD1222 dose. The origin of the receptors is an adult who received the AZD1222 COVID-19 vaccine.

This chain joins TRBV5-6 and TRBJ2-7; 8 positions match TRBD1. The V segment lost 0 bases and the J segment 4 bases; nucleotides outside the gene matches: 6. The CDR3 is 15 amino acids. In germline, CDR1 is SGHDT, CDR2 YYEEEE. As DNA, the CDR3 is TGTGCCAGCAGCTTGGGGGCAGGGGGCATTTACGAGCAGTACTTC. Its protein product is CASSLGAGGIYEQYF.

The chain carries TRBV13 and TRBJ2-2; TRBD1 might be the D (5 bases). Germline V gene data show CDR1 as PRHDT and CDR2 as FYEKMQ (reference sequence). Between the trimmed V and J ends, which lost 6 bases and 0 bases, there was a span of 14 bases. This CDR3 region has 16 residues. The CDR3 protein is CASRLRQFANTGELFF. CDR3 coding DNA: TGTGCCAGCAGACTAAGACAGTTCGCGAACACCGGGGAGCTGTTTTTT. Supplemented by reference TRBV13 and TRBJ2-2, the full variable domain reads AAGVIQSPRHLIKEKRETATLKCYPIPRHDTVYWYQQGPGQDPQFLISFYEKMQSDKGSIPDRFSAQQFSDYHSELNMSSLELGDSALYFCASRLRQFANTGELFFGEGSRLTVL.

This clone was detected many times. This sequence joins TRBV5-1 and TRBJ2-7, with 7 bases that match TRBD1. CDR3 length equals 14 residues. The germline CDR1 and CDR2 sequences are SGHRS and YFSETQ. After removal of 4 bases from V and 3 bases from J, the junction contained 7 bases not matched to a gene. Here the CDR3 DNA reads TGCGCCAGCAGCCGGTTGTCAGGGGGCTACGAGCAGTACTTC. As protein: CASSRLSGGYEQYF.

The chain has TRBV11-3 and TRBJ2-1; 7 bases are a match to TRBD2. Germline CDR1 reads SGHNT; CDR2 reads YENEEA. The CDR3 is 15 residues long. V lost 3 bases and J lost 1; bases outside the gene matches: 3. In DNA form, the CDR3 reads TGTGCCAGCAGCTTCCCGGGGGGATCCTACAATGAGCAGTTCTTC. Amino acid sequence: CASSFPGGSYNEQFF. The variable domain in full, with the rest retrieved from reference TRBV11-3 and TRBJ2-1, is EAGVVQSPRYKIIEKKQPVAFWCNPISGHNTLYWYLQNLGQGPELLIRYENEEAVDDSQLPKDRFSAERLKGVDSTLKIQPAELGDSAVYLCASSFPGGSYNEQFFGPGTRLTVL.

This clone was seen a single time. V gene TRBV5-8 combines with J gene TRBJ1-5; D remains ambiguous. The CDR3 covers 15 residues. V shed 0 bases and J shed 6 bases, with 13 bases lying between them. The germline CDR1 and CDR2 sequences are SGHTS and YDEGEE. CDR3 in amino acids: CASSLDRMNGQPQHF. The CDR3 DNA reads TGTGCCAGCAGCTTGGATAGAATGAACGGTCAGCCCCAGCATTTT.

The CDR3 spells CASSHLGTGNNEQFF. CDR3 DNA sequence: TGCGCCAGCAGCCATCTCGGGACAGGGAACAATGAGCAGTTCTTC. The chain uses TRBV4-1 and TRBJ2-1; 9 nucleotides align to TRBD1. Trimming at V came to 3 bases and at J to 5 bases, leaving 5 bases not matched to a gene. Germline CDR1 MGHRA, CDR2 YSYEKL. The CDR3 consists of 15 residues.

The chain couples TRBV7-2 to TRBJ1-1; D call uncertain. V lost 3 bases to trimming and J lost 2 bases, with 4 bases between them. The length of the CDR3 is 12 residues. Per the germline V gene, CDR1 is SGHTA and CDR2 is FQGNSA. The CDR3 DNA follows: TGTGCCAGCAGCTTCTACAACACTGAAGCTTTCTTT. Translated: CASSFYNTEAFF. The whole variable domain, remainder taken from reference TRBV7-2 and TRBJ1-1, is GAGVSQSPSNKVTEKGKDVELRCDPISGHTALYWYRQSLGQGLEFLIYFQGNSAPDKSGLPSDRFSAERTGGSVSTLTIQRTQQEDSAVYLCASSFYNTEAFFGQGTRLTVV.

J is TRBJ1-5 and V is TRBV7-9; D is undetermined. V lost 5 bases to trimming and J lost 0 bases, with 8 bases between them. The CDR3 loop spans 14 amino acids. Germline-derived CDR1 and CDR2 are SEHNR and FQNEAQ (reference sequence). CDR3 residues: CASSHEYSNQPQHF. In DNA form, the CDR3 reads TGTGCCAGCAGCCACGAGTATAGCAATCAGCCCCAGCATTTT.

The V and J genes are TRBV28 and TRBJ2-7; a weak D match, TRBD1 (6 bases). V was trimmed by 7 bases and J by 1 base, leaving 17 bases between them. The V gene's germline CDR1 is MDHEN and CDR2 SYDVKM. The CDR3 is 15 amino acids. The CDR3 here is CASTYLLDRSYEQYF. DNA of the CDR3: TGTGCCAGCACCTACCTTCTCGACAGGTCCTACGAGCAGTACTTC.

The CDR3 region is CASSIRNQPQHF. For the CDR3, the DNA is TGTGCCAGCAGTATCCGCAATCAGCCCCAGCATTTT. The V and J genes are TRBV27 and TRBJ1-5; D is unresolved. Germline values: CDR1 MNHEY, CDR2 SMNVEV (reference sequence). V lost 5 bases to trimming and J lost 2 bases, with 4 bases between them. The CDR3 has 12 residues.

J is TRBJ2-5 and V is TRBV19; D not certain. V dropped 3 bases and J dropped 5 bases, with 10 bases sitting between them. The CDR3 is made up of 13 amino acids. The V gene's germline CDR1 is LNHDA and CDR2 SQIVND (reference sequence). CDR3 residues: CASSIIGLETQYF. In nucleotides, the CDR3 is TGTGCCAGTAGTATCATAGGGCTGGAGACCCAGTACTTC.

The chain employs TRBV7-7 and TRBJ2-1; 7 bases are shared with TRBD1. This CDR3 is built from 15 residues. J gave up 0 bases and V 4 bases, and 3 bases lay outside the gene matches. The V gene's germline CDR1 is SSHAT and CDR2 FNYEAQ (reference sequence). CDR3 bases: TGTGCCAGCAGCTACAGACAGGGCTCCTACAATGAGCAGTTCTTC. It encodes CASSYRQGSYNEQFF. Together with reference TRBV7-7 and TRBJ2-1, the CDR3 gives the full variable domain: GAGVSQSPRYKVTKRGQDVTLRCDPISSHATLYWYQQALGQGPEFLTYFNYEAQPDKSGLPSDRFSAERPEGSISTLTIQRTEQRDSAMYRCASSYRQGSYNEQFFGPGTRLTVL.